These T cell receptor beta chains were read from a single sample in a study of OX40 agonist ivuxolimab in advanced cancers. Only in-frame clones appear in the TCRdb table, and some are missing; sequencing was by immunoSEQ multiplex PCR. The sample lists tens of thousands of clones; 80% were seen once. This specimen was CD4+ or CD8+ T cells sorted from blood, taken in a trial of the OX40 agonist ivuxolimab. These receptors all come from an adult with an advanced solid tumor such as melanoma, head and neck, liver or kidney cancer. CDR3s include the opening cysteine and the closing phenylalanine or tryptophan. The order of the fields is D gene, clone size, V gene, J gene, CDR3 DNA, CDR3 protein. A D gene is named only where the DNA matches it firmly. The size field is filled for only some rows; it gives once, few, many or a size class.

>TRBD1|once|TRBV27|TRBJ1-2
TGTGCCAGCAGTCCCCCCGGGACAGCTAACTATGGCTACACCTTC
CASSPPGTANYGYTF
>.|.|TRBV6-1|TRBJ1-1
TGTGCCAGCAGTTATTGGACGAACACTGAAGCTTTCTTT
CASSYWTNTEAFF
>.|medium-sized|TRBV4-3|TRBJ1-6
TGCGCCAGCAGCCAAGTCGAGGATTCACCCCTCCACTTT
CASSQVEDSPLHF
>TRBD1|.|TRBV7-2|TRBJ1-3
TGTGCCAGCACGCCAGGGGGCTCAGGAAACACCATATATTTT
CASTPGGSGNTIYF
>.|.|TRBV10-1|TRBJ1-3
TGCGCCAGCAGTGAGTCGCCGGACTCTGGAAACACCATATATTTT
CASSESPDSGNTIYF
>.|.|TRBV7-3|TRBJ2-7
TGTGCCAGCAGCCGCTGGGGCGGTTCTTCCTACGAGCAGTACTTC
CASSRWGGSSYEQYF
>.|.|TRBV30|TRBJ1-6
TGTGCCTGGAGTGGCGGGCTGGGTGGAGGTTCACCCCTCCACTTT
CAWSGGLGGGSPLHF
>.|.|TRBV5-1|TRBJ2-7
TGCGCCAGCAGCTTGTCGGCACCCACCCACGAGCAGTACTTC
CASSLSAPTHEQYF
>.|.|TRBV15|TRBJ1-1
TGTGCCACCAGCAGTCTCGGGGTAACGGCTTTCTTT
CATSSLGVTAFF
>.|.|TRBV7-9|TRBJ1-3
TGTGCCAGCAGCAACGTTCCAGTTTCTGGAAACACCATATATTTT
CASSNVPVSGNTIYF
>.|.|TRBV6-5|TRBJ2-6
TGTGCCAGCAGTGACAACGTCCTGACTTTC
CASSDNVLTF
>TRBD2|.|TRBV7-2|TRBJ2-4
TGTGCCAGCAGCCCCTGGCCGCGGGAGGCCAAAAACATTCAGTACTTC
CASSPWPREAKNIQYF
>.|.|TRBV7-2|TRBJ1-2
TGTGCCAGCAGCTTAAGGGCCGAAAACTATGGCTACACCTTC
CASSLRAENYGYTF
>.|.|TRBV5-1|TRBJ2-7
TGCGCCAGCGGCGAGGGACGGGCCTACGAGCAGTACTTC
CASGEGRAYEQYF
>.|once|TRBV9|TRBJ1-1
TGTGCCAGCAGCGTAGTGGGCACTGAAGCTTTCTTT
CASSVVGTEAFF